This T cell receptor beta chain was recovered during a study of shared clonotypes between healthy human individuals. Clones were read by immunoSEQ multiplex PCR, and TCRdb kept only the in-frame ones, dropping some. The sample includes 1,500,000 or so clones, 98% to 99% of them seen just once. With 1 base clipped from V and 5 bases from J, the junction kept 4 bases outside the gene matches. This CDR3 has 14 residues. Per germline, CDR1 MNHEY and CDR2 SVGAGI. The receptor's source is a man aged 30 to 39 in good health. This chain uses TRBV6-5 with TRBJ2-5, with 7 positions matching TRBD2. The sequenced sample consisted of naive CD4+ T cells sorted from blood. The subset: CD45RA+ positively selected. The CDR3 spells CASSYFGGGETQYF. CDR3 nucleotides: TGTGCCAGCAGTTACTTCGGGGGAGGGGAGACCCAGTACTTC.